Described below is a single T cell receptor beta chain sequence and its context. The data were taken from a study of radiation and T cells in renal cell carcinoma. V lost 2 bases and J lost 6; bases outside the gene matches: 2. Germline loops: CDR1 SGDLS, CDR2 YYNGEE. This CDR3 spans 14 amino acids. Described time point: blood 4 weeks post-SBRT, at nephrectomy. Treatment in this sample: 15 Gy SBRT to primary tumor, nephrectomy 4 weeks later. Libraries were prepared by immunoSEQ multiplex PCR; TCRdb keeps only in-frame clonotypes and omits some of them. The sample gives approximately 92,000 clones, around four fifths of which show up once; around 9.4% is in the top ten.

The specimen was blood, collected from a patient whose treatment included radiotherapy and nephrectomy. The sequence derives from a man in his forties or fifties with renal cell carcinoma. This sequence joins TRBV9 and TRBJ2-3; TRBD2 matches 11 bases. The CDR3 region has the DNA TGTGCCAGCAGCGTGCCTAGCGGGGGGGATACGCAGTATTTT. It is translated as CASSVPSGGDTQYF.